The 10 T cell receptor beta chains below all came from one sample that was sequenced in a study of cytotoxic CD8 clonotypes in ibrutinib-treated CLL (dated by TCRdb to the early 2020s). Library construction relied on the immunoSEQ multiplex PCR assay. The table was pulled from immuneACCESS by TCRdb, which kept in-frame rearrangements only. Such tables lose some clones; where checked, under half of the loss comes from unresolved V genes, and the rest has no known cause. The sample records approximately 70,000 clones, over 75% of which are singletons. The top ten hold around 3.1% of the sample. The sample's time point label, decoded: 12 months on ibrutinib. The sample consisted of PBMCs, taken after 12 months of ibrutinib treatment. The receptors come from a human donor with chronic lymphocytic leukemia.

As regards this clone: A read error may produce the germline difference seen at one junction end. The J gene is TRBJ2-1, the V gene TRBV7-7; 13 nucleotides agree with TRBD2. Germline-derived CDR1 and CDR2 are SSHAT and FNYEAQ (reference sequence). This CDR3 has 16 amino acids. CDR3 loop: CASSPGTSGAYNEQFF. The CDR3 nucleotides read TGTGCTAGCAGCCCGGGGACTAGCGGGGCCTACAATGAGCAGTTCTTC.

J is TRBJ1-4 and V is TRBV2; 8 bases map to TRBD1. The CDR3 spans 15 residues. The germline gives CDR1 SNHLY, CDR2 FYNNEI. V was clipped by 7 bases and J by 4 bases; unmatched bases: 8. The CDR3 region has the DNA TGTGCCAGCATTAGTCGGACAGGGCTTAATGAAAAACTGTTTTTT. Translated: CASISRTGLNEKLFF.

CDR3 bases: TGTGCCAGCAGCGTAGAGACAGGGGTAGATGAAAAACTGTTTTTT. Translation: CASSVETGVDEKLFF. The V and J genes are TRBV9 and TRBJ1-4, with 8 nucleotides matching TRBD1. Germline CDR1 is SGDLS and CDR2 is YYNGEE. The CDR3 has 15 amino acids. The V segment lost 0 bases and the J segment 6 bases; nucleotides outside the gene matches: 4.

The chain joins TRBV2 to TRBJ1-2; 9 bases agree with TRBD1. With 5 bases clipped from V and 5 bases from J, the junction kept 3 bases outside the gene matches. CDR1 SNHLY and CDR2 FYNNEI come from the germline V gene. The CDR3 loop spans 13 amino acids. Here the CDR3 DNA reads TGTGCCAGCAGTCGACAGGGGGGATATGGCTACACCTTC. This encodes CASSRQGGYGYTF.

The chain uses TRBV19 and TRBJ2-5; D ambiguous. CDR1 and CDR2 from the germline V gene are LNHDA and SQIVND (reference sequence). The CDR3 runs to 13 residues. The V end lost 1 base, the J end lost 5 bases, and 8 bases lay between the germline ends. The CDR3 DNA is TGTGCCAGTAGTATAGTAGCTCGGGAGACCCAGTACTTC. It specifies CASSIVARETQYF.

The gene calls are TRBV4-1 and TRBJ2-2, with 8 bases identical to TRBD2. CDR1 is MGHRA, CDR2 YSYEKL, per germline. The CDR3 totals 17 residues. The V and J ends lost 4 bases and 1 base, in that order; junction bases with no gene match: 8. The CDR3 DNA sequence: TGCGCCAGCAGCCGAATCACTAGCGGTGAGAACACCGGGGAGCTGTTTTTT. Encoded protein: CASSRITSGENTGELFF.

This CDR3 reads CASSTLDTQYF. CDR3 in DNA: TGTGCCAGTAGTACACTAGATACGCAGTATTTT. The chain is built from TRBV19 and TRBJ2-3; D is ambiguous. V was cut by 4 bases and J by 5 bases, with 4 bases left in between. Germline V gene data show CDR1 as LNHDA and CDR2 as SQIVND (reference sequence). The CDR3 spans 11 residues.

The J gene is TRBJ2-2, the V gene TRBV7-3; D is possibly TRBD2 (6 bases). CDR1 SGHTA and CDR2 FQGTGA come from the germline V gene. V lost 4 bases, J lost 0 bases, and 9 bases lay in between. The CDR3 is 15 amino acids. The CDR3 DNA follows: TGTGCCAGCAGCTCGGGACTGCCGAACACCGGGGAGCTGTTTTTT. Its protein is CASSSGLPNTGELFF.

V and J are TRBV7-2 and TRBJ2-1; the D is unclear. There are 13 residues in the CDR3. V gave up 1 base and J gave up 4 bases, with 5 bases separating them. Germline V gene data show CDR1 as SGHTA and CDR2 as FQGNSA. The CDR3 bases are TGTGCCAGCAGCTTAGACGGATACAATGAGCAGTTCTTC. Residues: CASSLDGYNEQFF.

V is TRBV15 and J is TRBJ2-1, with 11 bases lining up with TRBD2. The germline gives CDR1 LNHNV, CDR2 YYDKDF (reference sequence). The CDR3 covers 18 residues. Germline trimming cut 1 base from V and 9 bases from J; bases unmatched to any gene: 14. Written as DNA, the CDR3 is TGTGCCACCAGCAGAGGTATCCCTAGCGGGAGGTCTTTCGGTGAGCAGTTCTTC. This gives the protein CATSRGIPSGRSFGEQFF. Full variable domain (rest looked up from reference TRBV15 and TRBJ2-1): DAMVIQNPRYQVTQFGKPVTLSCSQTLNHNVMYWYQQKSSQAPKLLFHYYDKDFNNEADTPDNFQSRRPNTSFCFLDIRSPGLGDTAMYLCATSRGIPSGRSFGEQFFGPGTRLTVL.